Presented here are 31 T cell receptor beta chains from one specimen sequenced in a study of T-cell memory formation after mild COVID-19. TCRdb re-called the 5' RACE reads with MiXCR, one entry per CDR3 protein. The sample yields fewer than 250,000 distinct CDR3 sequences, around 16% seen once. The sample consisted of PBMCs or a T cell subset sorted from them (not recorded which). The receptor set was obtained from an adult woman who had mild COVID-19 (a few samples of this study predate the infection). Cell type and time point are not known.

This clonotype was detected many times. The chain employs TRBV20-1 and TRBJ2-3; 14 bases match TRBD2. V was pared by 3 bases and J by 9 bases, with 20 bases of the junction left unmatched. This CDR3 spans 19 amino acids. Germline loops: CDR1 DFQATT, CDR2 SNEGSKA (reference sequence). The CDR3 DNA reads TGCAGTGCTAGGGGATTTGGGACTAGCGGGAGTAGGTCTTTGAGAACGCAGTATTTT. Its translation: CSARGFGTSGSRSLRTQYF.

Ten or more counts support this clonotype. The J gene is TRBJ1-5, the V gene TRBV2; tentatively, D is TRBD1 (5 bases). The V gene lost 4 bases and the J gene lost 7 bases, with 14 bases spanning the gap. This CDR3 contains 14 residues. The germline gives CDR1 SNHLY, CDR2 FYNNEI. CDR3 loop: CASSGPGTGQPQHF. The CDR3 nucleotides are TGTGCCAGCAGTGGCCCTGGGACCGGACAGCCCCAGCATTTT.

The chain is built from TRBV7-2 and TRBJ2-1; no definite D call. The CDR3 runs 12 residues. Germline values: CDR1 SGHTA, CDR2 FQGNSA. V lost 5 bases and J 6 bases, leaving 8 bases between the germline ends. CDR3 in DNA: TGTGCCAGCAGCCGGCGAGGCAATGAGCAGTTCTTC. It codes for CASSRRGNEQFF.

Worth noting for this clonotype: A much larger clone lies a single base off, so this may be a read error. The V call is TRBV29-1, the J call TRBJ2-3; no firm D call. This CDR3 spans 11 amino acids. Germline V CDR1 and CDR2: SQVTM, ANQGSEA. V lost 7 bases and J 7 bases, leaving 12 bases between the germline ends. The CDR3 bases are TGCAGCGGTGCCCCCGAGTATACGCAGTATTTT. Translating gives CSGAPEYTQYF.

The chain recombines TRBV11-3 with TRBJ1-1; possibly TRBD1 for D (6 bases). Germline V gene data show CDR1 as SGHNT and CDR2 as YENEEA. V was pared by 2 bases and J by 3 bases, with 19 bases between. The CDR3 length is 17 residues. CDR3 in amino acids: CASSLPFGQRGDTEAFF. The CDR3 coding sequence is TGTGCCAGCAGCTTACCATTCGGACAGAGAGGGGACACTGAAGCTTTCTTT.

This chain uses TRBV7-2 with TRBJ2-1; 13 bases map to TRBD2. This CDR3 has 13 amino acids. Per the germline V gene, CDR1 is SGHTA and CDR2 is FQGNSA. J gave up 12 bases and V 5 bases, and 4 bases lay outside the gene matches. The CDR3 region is CASSTGLAGWQFF. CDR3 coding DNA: TGTGCCAGCAGCACGGGACTAGCGGGATGGCAGTTCTTC.

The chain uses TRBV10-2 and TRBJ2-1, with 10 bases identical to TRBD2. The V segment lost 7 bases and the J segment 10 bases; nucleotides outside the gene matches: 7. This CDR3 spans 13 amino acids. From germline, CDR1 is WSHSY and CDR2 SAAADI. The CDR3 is CASKFTSGNEQFF. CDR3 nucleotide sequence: TGCGCCAGCAAATTCACTAGCGGGAACGAGCAGTTCTTC.

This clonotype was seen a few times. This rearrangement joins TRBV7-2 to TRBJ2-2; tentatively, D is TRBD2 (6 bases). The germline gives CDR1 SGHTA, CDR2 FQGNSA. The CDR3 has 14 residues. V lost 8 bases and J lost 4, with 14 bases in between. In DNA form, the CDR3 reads TGTGCCAGCGGGACGGGACTCTTCACCGGGGAGCTGTTTTTT. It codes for CASGTGLFTGELFF.

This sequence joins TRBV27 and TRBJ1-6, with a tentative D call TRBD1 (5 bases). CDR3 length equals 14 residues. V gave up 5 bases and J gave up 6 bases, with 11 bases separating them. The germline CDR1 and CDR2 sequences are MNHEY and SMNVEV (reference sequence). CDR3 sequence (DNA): TGTGCCAGCAGTCCACAGGAATCTAATTCACCCCTCCACTTT. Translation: CASSPQESNSPLHF.

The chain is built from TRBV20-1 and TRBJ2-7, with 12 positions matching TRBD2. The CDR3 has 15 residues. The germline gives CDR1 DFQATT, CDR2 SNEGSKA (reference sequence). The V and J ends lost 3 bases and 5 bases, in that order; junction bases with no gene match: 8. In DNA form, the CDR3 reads TGCAGTGCTAGTCTAGCGGGGGGGTCTGTGAACGAGCAGTACTTC. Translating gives CSASLAGGSVNEQYF.

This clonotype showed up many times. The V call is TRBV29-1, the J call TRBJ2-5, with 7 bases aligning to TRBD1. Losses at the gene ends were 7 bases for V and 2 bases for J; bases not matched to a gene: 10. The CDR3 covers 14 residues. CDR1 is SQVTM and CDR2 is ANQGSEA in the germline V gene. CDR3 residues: CSATKPGQQETQYF. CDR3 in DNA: TGCAGCGCCACGAAACCGGGACAGCAAGAGACCCAGTACTTC.

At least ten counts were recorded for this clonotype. The CDR3 is CSAPMGLEDTQYF. In nucleotides, the CDR3 is TGCAGTGCTCCGATGGGTTTGGAAGATACGCAGTATTTT. V gene TRBV20-1 combines with J gene TRBJ2-3; D remains unclear. V shed 5 bases and J shed 5 bases, with 14 bases lying between them. CDR1 and CDR2 from the germline V gene are DFQATT and SNEGSKA (reference sequence). The CDR3 is made up of 13 amino acids.

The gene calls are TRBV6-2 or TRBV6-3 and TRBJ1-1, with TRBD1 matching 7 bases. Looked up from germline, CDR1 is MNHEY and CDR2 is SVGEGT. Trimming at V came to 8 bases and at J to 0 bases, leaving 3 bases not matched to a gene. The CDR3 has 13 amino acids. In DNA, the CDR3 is TGTGCCAGCCGAGGACAGGTGAACACTGAAGCTTTCTTT. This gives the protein CASRGQVNTEAFF.

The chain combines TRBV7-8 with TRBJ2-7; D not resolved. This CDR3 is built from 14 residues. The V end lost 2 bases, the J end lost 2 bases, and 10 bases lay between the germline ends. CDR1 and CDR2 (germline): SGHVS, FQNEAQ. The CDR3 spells CASSLSRPTYEQYF. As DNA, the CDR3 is TGTGCCAGCAGCTTATCCAGACCTACCTACGAGCAGTACTTC.

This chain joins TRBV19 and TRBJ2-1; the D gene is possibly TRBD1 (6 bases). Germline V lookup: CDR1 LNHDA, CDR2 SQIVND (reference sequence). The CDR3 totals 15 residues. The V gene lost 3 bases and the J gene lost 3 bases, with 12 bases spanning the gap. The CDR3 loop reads CASSIRPGDYNEQFF. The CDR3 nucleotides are TGTGCCAGTAGTATTAGACCAGGGGACTACAATGAGCAGTTCTTC.

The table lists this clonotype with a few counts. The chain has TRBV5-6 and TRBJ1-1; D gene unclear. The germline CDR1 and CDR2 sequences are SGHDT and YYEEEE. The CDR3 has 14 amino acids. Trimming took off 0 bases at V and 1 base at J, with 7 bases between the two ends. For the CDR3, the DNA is TGTGCCAGCAGCTTGGCATCCCCGAACACTGAAGCTTTCTTT. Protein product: CASSLASPNTEAFF.

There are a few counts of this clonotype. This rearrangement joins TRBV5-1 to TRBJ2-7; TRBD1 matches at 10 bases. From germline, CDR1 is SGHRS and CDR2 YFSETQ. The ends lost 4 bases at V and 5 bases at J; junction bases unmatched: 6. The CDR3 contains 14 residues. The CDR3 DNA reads TGCGCCAGCAGCCTTGGGACAGGGGCCGACGAGCAGTACTTC. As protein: CASSLGTGADEQYF.

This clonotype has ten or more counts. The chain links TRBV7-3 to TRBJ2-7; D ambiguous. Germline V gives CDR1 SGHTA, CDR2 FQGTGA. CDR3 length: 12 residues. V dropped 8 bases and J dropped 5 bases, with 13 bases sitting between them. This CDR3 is CASYPSEDEQYF. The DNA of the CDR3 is TGTGCCAGCTACCCCTCAGAGGACGAGCAGTACTTC.

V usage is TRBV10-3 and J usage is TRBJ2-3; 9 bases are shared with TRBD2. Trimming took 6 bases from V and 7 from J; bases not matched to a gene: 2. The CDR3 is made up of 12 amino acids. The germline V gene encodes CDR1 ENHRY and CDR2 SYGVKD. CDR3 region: CAIRTSGNTQYF. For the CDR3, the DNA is TGTGCCATCAGGACTAGCGGAAATACGCAGTATTTT.

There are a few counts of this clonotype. The CDR3 bases are TGTGCCAGCAGTGAGTCGCTAGCGAGCAATGAGCAGTTCTTC. It is translated as CASSESLASNEQFF. The chain has TRBV6-1 and TRBJ2-1; TRBD2 is a possible D gene (6 bases). Trimming pared 3 bases from V and 6 bases from J, leaving 12 bases between. The CDR3 has 14 amino acids. Germline loops: CDR1 MNHNS, CDR2 SASEGT.

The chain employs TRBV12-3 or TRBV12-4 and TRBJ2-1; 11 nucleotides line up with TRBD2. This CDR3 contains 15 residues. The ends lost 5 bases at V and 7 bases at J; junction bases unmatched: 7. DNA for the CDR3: TGTGCCAGCAGTCTATTAGCGGGAGGGGGTAATGAGCAGTTCTTC. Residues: CASSLLAGGGNEQFF.

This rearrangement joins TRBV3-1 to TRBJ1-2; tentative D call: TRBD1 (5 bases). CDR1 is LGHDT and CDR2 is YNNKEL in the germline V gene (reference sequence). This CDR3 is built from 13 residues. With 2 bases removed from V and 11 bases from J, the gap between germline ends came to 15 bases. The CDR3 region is CASSQRDPTSYTF. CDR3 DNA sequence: TGTGCCAGCAGCCAAAGGGACCCTACTTCGTACACCTTC.

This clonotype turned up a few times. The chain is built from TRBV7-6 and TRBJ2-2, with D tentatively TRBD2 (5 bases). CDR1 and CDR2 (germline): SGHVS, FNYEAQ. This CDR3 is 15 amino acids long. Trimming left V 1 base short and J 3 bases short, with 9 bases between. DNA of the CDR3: TGTGCCAGCAGCTTAGGAGGGATGGACACCGGGGAGCTGTTTTTT. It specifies CASSLGGMDTGELFF.

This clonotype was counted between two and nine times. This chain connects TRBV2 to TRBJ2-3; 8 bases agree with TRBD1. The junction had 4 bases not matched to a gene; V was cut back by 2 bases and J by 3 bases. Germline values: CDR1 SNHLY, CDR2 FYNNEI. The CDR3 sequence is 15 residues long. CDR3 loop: CASSETRGRTDTQYF. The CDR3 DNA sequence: TGTGCCAGCAGTGAAACCAGGGGGCGAACAGATACGCAGTATTTT.

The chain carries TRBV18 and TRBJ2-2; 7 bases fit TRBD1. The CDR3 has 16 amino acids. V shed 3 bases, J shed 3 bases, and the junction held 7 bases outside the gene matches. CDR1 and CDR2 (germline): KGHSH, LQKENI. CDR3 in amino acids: CASSPIGGLDTGELFF. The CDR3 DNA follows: TGTGCCAGCTCACCGATAGGGGGCCTGGACACCGGGGAGCTGTTTTTT.

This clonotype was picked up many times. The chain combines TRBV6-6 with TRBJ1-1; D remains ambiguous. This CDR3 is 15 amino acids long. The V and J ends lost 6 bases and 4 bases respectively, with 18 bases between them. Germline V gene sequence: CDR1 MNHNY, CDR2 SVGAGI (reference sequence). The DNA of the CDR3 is TGTGCCAGCAGGCGGAGAGGAGTTATTTCCACTGAAGCTTTCTTT. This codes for CASRRRGVISTEAFF.

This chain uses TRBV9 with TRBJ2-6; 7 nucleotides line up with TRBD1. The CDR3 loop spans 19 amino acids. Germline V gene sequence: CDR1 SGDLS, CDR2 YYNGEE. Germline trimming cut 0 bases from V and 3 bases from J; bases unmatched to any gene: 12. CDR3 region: CASSVGKGGYSGGANVLTF. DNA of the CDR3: TGTGCCAGCAGCGTAGGGAAAGGGGGCTACTCGGGTGGGGCCAACGTCCTGACTTTC. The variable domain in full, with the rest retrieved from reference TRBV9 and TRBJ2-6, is DSGVTQTPKHLITATGQRVTLRCSPRSGDLSVYWYQQSLDQGLQFLIQYYNGEERAKGNILERFSAQQFPDLHSELNLSSLELGDSALYFCASSVGKGGYSGGANVLTFGAGSRLTVL.

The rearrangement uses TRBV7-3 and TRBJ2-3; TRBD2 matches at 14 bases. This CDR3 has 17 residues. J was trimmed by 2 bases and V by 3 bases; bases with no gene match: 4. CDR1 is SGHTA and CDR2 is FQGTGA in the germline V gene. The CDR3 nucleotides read TGTGCCAGCAGCTTGGGACTAGCGGGAGACATCACAGATACGCAGTATTTT. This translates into CASSLGLAGDITDTQYF.

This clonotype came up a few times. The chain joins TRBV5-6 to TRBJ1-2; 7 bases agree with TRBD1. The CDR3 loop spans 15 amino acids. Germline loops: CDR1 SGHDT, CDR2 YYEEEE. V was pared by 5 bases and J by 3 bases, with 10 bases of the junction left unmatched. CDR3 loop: CASSSGGTAHYGYTF. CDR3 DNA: TGTGCCAGCAGTTCCGGCGGGACAGCGCACTATGGCTACACCTTC.

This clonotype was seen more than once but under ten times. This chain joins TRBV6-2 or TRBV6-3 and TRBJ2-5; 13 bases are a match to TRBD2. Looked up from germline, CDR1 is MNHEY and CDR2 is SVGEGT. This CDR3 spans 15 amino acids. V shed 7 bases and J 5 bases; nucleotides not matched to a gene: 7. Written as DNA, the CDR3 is TGTGCCAGCATCGACAGGACTAGCGGGAGCGAGACCCAGTACTTC. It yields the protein CASIDRTSGSETQYF.

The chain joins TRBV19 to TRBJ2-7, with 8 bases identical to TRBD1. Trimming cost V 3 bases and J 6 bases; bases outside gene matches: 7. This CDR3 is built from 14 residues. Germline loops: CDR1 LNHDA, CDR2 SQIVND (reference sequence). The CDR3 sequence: CASSIPGTGAEQYF. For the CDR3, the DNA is TGTGCCAGTAGTATCCCCGGGACAGGTGCCGAGCAGTACTTC.